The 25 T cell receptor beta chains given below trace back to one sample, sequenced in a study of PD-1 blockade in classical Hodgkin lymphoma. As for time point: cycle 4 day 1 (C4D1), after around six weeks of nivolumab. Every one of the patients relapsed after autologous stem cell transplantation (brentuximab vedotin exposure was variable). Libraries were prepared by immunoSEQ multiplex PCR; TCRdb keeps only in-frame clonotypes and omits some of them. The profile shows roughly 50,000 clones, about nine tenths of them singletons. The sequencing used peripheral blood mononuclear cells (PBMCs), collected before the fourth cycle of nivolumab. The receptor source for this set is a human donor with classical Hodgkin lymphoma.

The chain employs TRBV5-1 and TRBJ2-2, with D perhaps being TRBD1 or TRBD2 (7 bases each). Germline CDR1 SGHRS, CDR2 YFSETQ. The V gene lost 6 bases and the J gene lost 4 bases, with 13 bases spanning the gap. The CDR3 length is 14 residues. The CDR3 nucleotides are TGCGCCAGCAACCCCAGGGGGGGCACCGGGGAGCTGTTTTTT. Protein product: CASNPRGGTGELFF. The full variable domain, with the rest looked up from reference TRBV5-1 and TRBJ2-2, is KAGVTQTPRYLIKTRGQQVTLSCSPISGHRSVSWYQQTPGQGLQFLFEYFSETQRNKGNFPGRFSGRQFSNSRSEMNVSTLELGDSALYLCASNPRGGTGELFFGEGSRLTVL.

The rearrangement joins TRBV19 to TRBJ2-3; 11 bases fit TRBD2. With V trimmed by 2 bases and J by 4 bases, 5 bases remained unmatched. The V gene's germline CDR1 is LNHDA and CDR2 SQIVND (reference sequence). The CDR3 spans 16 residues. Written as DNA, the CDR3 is TGTGCCAGTAGTATAAAGACTAGCGGGAAAGCAGATACGCAGTATTTT. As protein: CASSIKTSGKADTQYF.

In DNA, the CDR3 is TGTGCCAGTAGCGAGACCGGGTCCTTTAATCAGCCCCAGCATTTT. As protein: CASSETGSFNQPQHF. V usage is TRBV19 and J usage is TRBJ1-5, with D unclear. The CDR3 sequence is 15 residues long. Per germline, CDR1 LNHDA and CDR2 SQIVND (reference sequence). Trimming left V 6 bases short and J 4 bases short, with 16 bases between. Full variable domain (remainder filled in from reference TRBV19 and TRBJ1-5): DGGITQSPKYLFRKEGQNVTLSCEQNLNHDAMYWYRQDPGQGLRLIYYSQIVNDFQKGDIAEGYSVSREKKESFPLTVTSAQKNPTAFYLCASSETGSFNQPQHFGDGTRLSIL.

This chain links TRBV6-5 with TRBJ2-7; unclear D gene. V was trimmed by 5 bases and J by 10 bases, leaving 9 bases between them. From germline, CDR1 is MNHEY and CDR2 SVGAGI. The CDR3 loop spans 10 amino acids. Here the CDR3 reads CASSRGVQYF. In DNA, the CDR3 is TGTGCCAGCAGTCGCGGAGTTCAGTACTTC.

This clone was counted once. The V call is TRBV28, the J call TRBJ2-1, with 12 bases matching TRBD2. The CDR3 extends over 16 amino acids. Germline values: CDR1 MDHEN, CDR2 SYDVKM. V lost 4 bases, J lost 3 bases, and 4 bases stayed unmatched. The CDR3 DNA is TGTGCCAGCAGTTCTTCTAGCGGGAGGGTCTACAATGAGCAGTTCTTC. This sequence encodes CASSSSSGRVYNEQFF.

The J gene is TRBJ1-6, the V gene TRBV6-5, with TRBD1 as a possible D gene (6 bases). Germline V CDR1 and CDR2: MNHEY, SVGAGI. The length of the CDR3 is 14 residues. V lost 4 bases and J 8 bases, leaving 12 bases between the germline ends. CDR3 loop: CASSSDSTHSPLHF. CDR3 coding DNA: TGTGCCAGCAGTTCGGACAGTACTCATTCACCCCTCCACTTT.

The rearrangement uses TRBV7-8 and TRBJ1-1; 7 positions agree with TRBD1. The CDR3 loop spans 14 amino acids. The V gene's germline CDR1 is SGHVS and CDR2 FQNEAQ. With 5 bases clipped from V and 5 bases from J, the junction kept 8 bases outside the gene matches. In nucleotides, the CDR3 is TGTGCCAGCAGCGCGACAGGGCGAAGAACTGAAGCTTTCTTT. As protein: CASSATGRRTEAFF.

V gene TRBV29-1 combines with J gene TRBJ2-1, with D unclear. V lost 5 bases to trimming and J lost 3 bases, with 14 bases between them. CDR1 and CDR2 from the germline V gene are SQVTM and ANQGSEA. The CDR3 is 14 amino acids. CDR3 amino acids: CSVPEWVGYNEQFF. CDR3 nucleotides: TGCAGCGTTCCTGAGTGGGTTGGCTACAATGAGCAGTTCTTC.

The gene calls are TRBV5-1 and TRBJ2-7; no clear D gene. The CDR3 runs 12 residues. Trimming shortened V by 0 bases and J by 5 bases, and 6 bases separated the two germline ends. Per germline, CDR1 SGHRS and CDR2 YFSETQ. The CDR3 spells CASSLEQNEQYF. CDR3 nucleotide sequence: TGCGCCAGCAGCTTGGAACAAAACGAGCAGTACTTC.

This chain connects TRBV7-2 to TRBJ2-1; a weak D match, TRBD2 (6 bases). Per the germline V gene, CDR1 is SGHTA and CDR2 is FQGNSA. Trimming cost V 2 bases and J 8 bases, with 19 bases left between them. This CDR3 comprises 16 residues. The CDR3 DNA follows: TGTGCCAGCAGCTTAAGAGGCCTAGCGTTCAACGATGAGCAGTTCTTC. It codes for CASSLRGLAFNDEQFF.

The CDR3 bases are TGTGCCAGCAGATTGAGGGACAGGGGCGCACCCAATCAGCCCCAGCATTTT. Its protein is CASRLRDRGAPNQPQHF. The chain is built from TRBV6-7 and TRBJ1-5; 10 bases align to TRBD1. TRBV6-7 is an ORF; its function is uncertain. This CDR3 is 17 amino acids long. J lost 3 bases, V lost 6 bases, and 11 bases had no gene match.

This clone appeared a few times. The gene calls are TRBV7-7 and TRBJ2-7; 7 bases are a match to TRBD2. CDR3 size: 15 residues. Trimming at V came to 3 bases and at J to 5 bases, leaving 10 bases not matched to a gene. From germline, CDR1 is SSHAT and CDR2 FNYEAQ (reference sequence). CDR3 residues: CASSFRLAAQDEQYF. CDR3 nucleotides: TGTGCCAGCAGCTTTCGTCTAGCGGCGCAGGACGAGCAGTACTTC.

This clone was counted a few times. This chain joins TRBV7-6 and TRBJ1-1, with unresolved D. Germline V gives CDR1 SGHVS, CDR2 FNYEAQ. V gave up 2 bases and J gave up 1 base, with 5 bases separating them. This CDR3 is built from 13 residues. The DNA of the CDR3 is TGTGCCAGCAGCTTATATCAGAACACTGAAGCTTTCTTT. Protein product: CASSLYQNTEAFF.

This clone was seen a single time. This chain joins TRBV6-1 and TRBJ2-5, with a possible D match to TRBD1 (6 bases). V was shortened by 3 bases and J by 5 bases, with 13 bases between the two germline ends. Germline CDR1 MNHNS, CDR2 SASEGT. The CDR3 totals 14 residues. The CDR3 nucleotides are TGTGCCAGCAGTGAGGGACACCTTGGGGAGACCCAGTACTTC. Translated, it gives CASSEGHLGETQYF.

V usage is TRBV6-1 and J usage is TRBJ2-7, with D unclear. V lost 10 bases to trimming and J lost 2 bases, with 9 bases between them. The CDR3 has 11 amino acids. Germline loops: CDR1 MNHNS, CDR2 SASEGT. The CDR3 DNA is TGTGCCACCAACTTAGCCTACGAGCAGTACTTC. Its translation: CATNLAYEQYF.

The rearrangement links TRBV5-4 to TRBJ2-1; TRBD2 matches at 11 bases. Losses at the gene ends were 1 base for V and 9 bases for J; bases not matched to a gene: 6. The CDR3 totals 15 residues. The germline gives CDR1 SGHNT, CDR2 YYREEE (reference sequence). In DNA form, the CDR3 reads TGTGCCAGCAGCTTGCTAGCGGGAGGTGGGAGTGAGCAGTTCTTC. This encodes CASSLLAGGGSEQFF.

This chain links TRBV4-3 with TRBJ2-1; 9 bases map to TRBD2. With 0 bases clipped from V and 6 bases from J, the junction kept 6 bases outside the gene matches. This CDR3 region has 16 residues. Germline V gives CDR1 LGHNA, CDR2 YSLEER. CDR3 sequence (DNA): TGCGCCAGCAGCCAAGATGGGGCGGGGGGGCCCAATGAGCAGTTCTTC. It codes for CASSQDGAGGPNEQFF.

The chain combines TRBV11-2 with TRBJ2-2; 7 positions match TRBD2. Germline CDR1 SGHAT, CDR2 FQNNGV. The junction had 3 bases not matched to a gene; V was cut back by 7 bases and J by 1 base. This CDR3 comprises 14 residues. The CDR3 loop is CASIREVNTGELFF. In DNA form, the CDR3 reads TGTGCCAGCATTCGGGAGGTGAACACCGGGGAGCTGTTTTTT. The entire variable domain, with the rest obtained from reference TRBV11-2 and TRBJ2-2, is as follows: EAGVAQSPRYKIIEKRQSVAFWCNPISGHATLYWYQQILGQGPKLLIQFQNNGVVDDSQLPKDRFSAERLKGVDSTLKIQPAKLEDSAVYLCASIREVNTGELFFGEGSRLTVL.

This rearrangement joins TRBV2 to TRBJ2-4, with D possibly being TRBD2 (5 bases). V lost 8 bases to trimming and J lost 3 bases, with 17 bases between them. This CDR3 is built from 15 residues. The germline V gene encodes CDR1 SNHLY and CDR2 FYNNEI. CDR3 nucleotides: TGTGCCAGCCCCCGAGGGTGGGGAATCAAAAACATTCAGTACTTC. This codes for CASPRGWGIKNIQYF.

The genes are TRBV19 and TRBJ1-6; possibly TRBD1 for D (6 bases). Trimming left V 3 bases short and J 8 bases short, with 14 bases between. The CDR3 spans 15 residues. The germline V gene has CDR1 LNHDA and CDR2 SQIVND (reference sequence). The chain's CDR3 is CASSISHRVDSPLHF. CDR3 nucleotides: TGTGCCAGTAGTATCTCCCACAGGGTTGATTCACCCCTCCACTTT. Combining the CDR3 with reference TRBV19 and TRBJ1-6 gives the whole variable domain DGGITQSPKYLFRKEGQNVTLSCEQNLNHDAMYWYRQDPGQGLRLIYYSQIVNDFQKGDIAEGYSVSREKKESFPLTVTSAQKNPTAFYLCASSISHRVDSPLHFGNGTRLTVT.

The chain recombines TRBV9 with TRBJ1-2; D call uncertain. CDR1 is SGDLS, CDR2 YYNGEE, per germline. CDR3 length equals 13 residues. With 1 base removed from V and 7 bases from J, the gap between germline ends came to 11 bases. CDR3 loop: CASSVNLVGGYTF. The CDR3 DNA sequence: TGTGCCAGCAGCGTAAACCTCGTAGGTGGCTACACCTTC.

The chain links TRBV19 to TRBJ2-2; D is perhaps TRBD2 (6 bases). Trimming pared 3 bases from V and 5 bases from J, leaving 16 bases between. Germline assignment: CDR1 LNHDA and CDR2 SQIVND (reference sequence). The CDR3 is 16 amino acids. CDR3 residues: CASSIYPSGRTGELFF. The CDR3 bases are TGTGCCAGTAGTATTTATCCGTCAGGGAGGACCGGGGAGCTGTTTTTT.

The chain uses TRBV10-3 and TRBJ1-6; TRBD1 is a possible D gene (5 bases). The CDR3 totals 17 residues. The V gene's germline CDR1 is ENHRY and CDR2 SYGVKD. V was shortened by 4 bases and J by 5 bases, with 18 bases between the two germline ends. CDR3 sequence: CAISGGIVRENNSPLHF. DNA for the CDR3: TGTGCCATCAGTGGGGGCATCGTGCGGGAAAATAATTCACCCCTCCACTTT.

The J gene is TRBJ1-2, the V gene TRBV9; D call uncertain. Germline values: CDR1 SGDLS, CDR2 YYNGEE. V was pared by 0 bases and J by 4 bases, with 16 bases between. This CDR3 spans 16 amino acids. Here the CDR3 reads CASSVGFGPNLYGYTF. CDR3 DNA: TGTGCCAGCAGCGTAGGGTTTGGGCCGAACCTCTATGGCTACACCTTC.

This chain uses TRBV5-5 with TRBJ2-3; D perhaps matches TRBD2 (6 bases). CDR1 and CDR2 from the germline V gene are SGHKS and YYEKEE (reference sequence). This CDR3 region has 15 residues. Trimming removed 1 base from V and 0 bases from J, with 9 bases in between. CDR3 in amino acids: CASSLREVSTDTQYF. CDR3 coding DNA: TGTGCCAGCAGCTTGAGGGAGGTCAGCACAGATACGCAGTATTTT.